Below, 30 T cell receptor beta chains from the same sample are listed, as sequenced in a study of T cell responses to AZD1222 COVID-19 vaccine. Using immunoSEQ multiplex PCR, the repertoire was profiled, and TCRdb retains in-frame clones only, with some absent. The sample yields roughly 180,000 clones, roughly 94% seen once. Sequencing was performed on peripheral blood, taken on day 0 of AZD1222 vaccination. These receptors were taken from an adult in good health.

The chain recombines TRBV11-2 with TRBJ2-1, with D possibly matching TRBD2 (5 bases). The CDR3 sequence is 13 residues long. Trimming left V 6 bases short and J 5 bases short, with 11 bases between. Per germline, CDR1 SGHAT and CDR2 FQNNGV. Here the CDR3 DNA reads TGTGCCAGCAGAAGGACTGGAAACAATGAGCAGTTCTTC. Protein: CASRRTGNNEQFF.

The chain links TRBV6-2 or TRBV6-3 to TRBJ2-3; TRBD2 matches 12 bases. The CDR3 length is 17 residues. The germline CDR1 and CDR2 sequences are MNHEY and SVGEGT. V lost 4 bases and J lost 4; bases outside the gene matches: 9. CDR3 DNA sequence: TGTGCCAGCAGTTCTCCTAGCGGGAGGGTACCATCAGATACGCAGTATTTT. Its protein product is CASSSPSGRVPSDTQYF.

V gene TRBV19 combines with J gene TRBJ1-1; D ambiguous. CDR3 length: 12 amino acids. Germline loops: CDR1 LNHDA, CDR2 SQIVND (reference sequence). V was shortened by 0 bases and J by 7 bases, with 6 bases between the two germline ends. The CDR3 sequence: CASSIERGEAFF. The CDR3 region has the DNA TGTGCCAGTAGTATAGAGAGAGGTGAAGCTTTCTTT.

The chain combines TRBV5-1 with TRBJ2-1; 7 bases agree with TRBD1. V lost 4 bases to trimming and J lost 8 bases; unmatched junction nucleotides: 12. CDR1 is SGHRS and CDR2 is YFSETQ in the germline V gene. The CDR3 consists of 15 residues. CDR3 region: CASSPTGALPYEQFF. CDR3 bases: TGCGCCAGCAGCCCCACAGGGGCCCTTCCGTATGAGCAGTTCTTC.

V and J are TRBV7-9 and TRBJ1-3; 8 bases match TRBD1. CDR1 is SEHNR, CDR2 FQNEAQ, per germline (reference sequence). There are 14 residues in the CDR3. J gave up 6 bases and V 5 bases, and 6 bases lay outside the gene matches. The CDR3 is CASSLGQGENTIYF. The CDR3 DNA reads as TGTGCCAGCAGCCTAGGACAGGGAGAAAACACCATATATTTT.

The rearrangement joins TRBV29-1 to TRBJ1-4, with D hard to call. Trimming left V 0 bases short and J 12 bases short, with 17 bases between. The CDR3 extends over 14 amino acids. Germline V gene sequence: CDR1 SQVTM, CDR2 ANQGSEA. CDR3 loop: CSVEELAPRRELFF. CDR3 nucleotide sequence: TGCAGCGTTGAAGAGCTCGCCCCCCGGAGGGAACTGTTTTTT.

CDR3 region: CASSFGRAQEKFYGYTF. The DNA for the CDR3 is TGTGCCAGCAGTTTCGGCAGGGCGCAAGAGAAGTTCTATGGCTACACCTTC. The chain couples TRBV27 to TRBJ1-2; perhaps TRBD1 as D (5 bases). Germline assignment: CDR1 MNHEY and CDR2 SMNVEV (reference sequence). V was shortened by 3 bases and J by 4 bases, with 21 bases between the two germline ends. The CDR3 length is 17 residues.

This clone was found a few times. The chain combines TRBV29-1 with TRBJ1-2; tentative D call: TRBD1 (6 bases). The germline CDR1 and CDR2 sequences are SQVTM and ANQGSEA. The V gene lost 6 bases and the J gene lost 3 bases, with 11 bases spanning the gap. The length of the CDR3 is 12 residues. CDR3 nucleotide sequence: TGCAGCGTCCCACAGGGTGACTATGGCTACACCTTC. Translation: CSVPQGDYGYTF. The variable domain in full, completed from reference TRBV29-1 and TRBJ1-2, reads SAVISQKPSRDICQRGTSLTIQCQVDSQVTMMFWYRQQPGQSLTLIATANQGSEATYESGFVIDKFPISRPNLTFSTLTVSNMSPEDSSIYLCSVPQGDYGYTFGSGTRLTVV.

V and J are TRBV10-2 and TRBJ2-2, with a tentative D call TRBD1 (6 bases). The germline V gene encodes CDR1 WSHSY and CDR2 SAAADI. Deletions cut 1 base from V and 4 bases from J, with 7 bases between. This CDR3 spans 14 amino acids. CDR3 in DNA: TGCGCCAGCAGTGAGTGGGGGCGCACCGGGGAGCTGTTTTTT. Amino acids: CASSEWGRTGELFF.

The chain carries TRBV9 and TRBJ1-5, with unresolved D. Germline values: CDR1 SGDLS, CDR2 YYNGEE. The CDR3 extends over 13 amino acids. V lost 3 bases and J lost 4, with 8 bases in between. CDR3: CASSAGGNQPQHF. The CDR3 DNA is TGTGCCAGCAGCGCCGGAGGGAATCAGCCCCAGCATTTT.

J is TRBJ1-1 and V is TRBV5-4; D gene uncertain. V gave up 4 bases and J gave up 0 bases, with 13 bases separating them. Looked up from germline, CDR1 is SGHNT and CDR2 is YYREEE (reference sequence). The CDR3 runs to 15 residues. The CDR3 loop reads CASSQRPFLNTEAFF. Written as DNA, the CDR3 is TGTGCCAGCAGCCAAAGGCCCTTTCTGAACACTGAAGCTTTCTTT.

The chain couples TRBV11-2 to TRBJ2-7; D uncertain. Germline CDR1 SGHAT, CDR2 FQNNGV. V was pared by 3 bases and J by 6 bases, with 6 bases between. This CDR3 region has 11 residues. Here the CDR3 DNA reads TGTGCCAGCAGCTTGAGGTTCGAGCAGTACTTC. It encodes CASSLRFEQYF.

This rearrangement joins TRBV3-1 (or the pseudogene TRBV3-2) to TRBJ1-1; D might be TRBD1 (6 bases). CDR1 is LGHDT and CDR2 is YNNKEL in the germline V gene (reference sequence). The CDR3 length is 14 residues. V was cut by 5 bases and J by 3 bases, with 13 bases left in between. The CDR3 loop reads CASSSDRLDTEAFF. The CDR3 DNA reads as TGTGCCAGCAGCTCTGACAGGTTGGACACTGAAGCTTTCTTT.

The rearrangement uses TRBV7-9 and TRBJ1-1; D gene unclear. V shed 4 bases and J shed 4 bases, with 19 bases lying between them. The V gene's germline CDR1 is SEHNR and CDR2 FQNEAQ (reference sequence). The CDR3 is 16 residues long. The CDR3 loop reads CASSSPVGPTATEAFF. The CDR3, as DNA: TGTGCCAGCAGCTCTCCGGTTGGCCCGACCGCCACTGAAGCTTTCTTT.

The V call is TRBV30, the J call TRBJ1-5; 7 bases agree with TRBD1. CDR3 length equals 15 residues. J lost 0 bases, V lost 3 bases, and 5 bases had no gene match. Germline CDR1 and CDR2: GTSNPN and SVGIG (reference sequence). The CDR3 sequence: CAWSKGTDSNQPQHF. As DNA, the CDR3 is TGTGCCTGGAGCAAAGGGACAGATAGCAATCAGCCCCAGCATTTT. The full variable domain, rest sourced from reference TRBV30 and TRBJ1-5, is SQTIHQWPATLVQPVGSPLSLECTVEGTSNPNLYWYRQAAGRGLQLLFYSVGIGQISSEVPQNLSASRPQDRQFILSSKKLLLSDSGFYLCAWSKGTDSNQPQHFGDGTRLSIL.

V gene TRBV2 combines with J gene TRBJ2-1; 14 nucleotides match TRBD2. The CDR3 has 15 residues. Germline V lookup: CDR1 SNHLY, CDR2 FYNNEI. J gave up 9 bases and V 6 bases, and 7 bases lay outside the gene matches. The CDR3 loop reads CASRPGLAGAGEQFF. The CDR3 DNA follows: TGTGCCAGCAGGCCGGGACTAGCGGGAGCTGGTGAGCAGTTCTTC.

This chain joins TRBV7-6 and TRBJ2-6, with D uncertain. V was cut by 5 bases and J by 0 bases, with 17 bases left in between. Germline assignment: CDR1 SGHVS and CDR2 FNYEAQ. This CDR3 comprises 18 residues. This CDR3 is CASSAPQTSSSGANVLTF. CDR3 DNA sequence: TGTGCCAGCAGCGCACCCCAGACCAGTAGCTCTGGGGCCAACGTCCTGACTTTC.

The CDR3 nucleotides are TGCGCCAGCAGCCCCGGAGGCGCGGATAATTCACCCCTCCACTTT. Residues: CASSPGGADNSPLHF. The gene calls are TRBV5-1 and TRBJ1-6, with D hard to call. The CDR3 is made up of 15 amino acids. V dropped 4 bases and J dropped 5 bases, with 13 bases sitting between them. Looked up from germline, CDR1 is SGHRS and CDR2 is YFSETQ.

This chain connects TRBV28 to TRBJ2-2, with D possibly TRBD1 on 6 matching bases. This CDR3 is built from 16 residues. With 6 bases removed from V and 5 bases from J, the gap between germline ends came to 19 bases. Germline V CDR1 and CDR2: MDHEN, SYDVKM. The CDR3 spells CASRGWAGARTGELFF. CDR3 in DNA: TGTGCCAGCAGGGGGTGGGCAGGGGCCAGGACCGGGGAGCTGTTTTTT.

This chain links TRBV3-1 (or the pseudogene TRBV3-2) with TRBJ1-2, with D uncertain. CDR3 length: 13 residues. Trimming removed 1 base from V and 8 bases from J, with 11 bases in between. Looked up from germline, CDR1 is LGHDT and CDR2 is YNNKEL (reference sequence). The CDR3 spells CASSQVPMRGYTF. The CDR3 DNA is TGTGCCAGCAGCCAAGTCCCTATGCGGGGCTACACCTTC.

The J gene is TRBJ2-7, the V gene TRBV28, with 8 bases identical to TRBD2. Germline V CDR1 and CDR2: MDHEN, SYDVKM. With 7 bases clipped from V and 2 bases from J, the junction kept 4 bases outside the gene matches. This CDR3 spans 13 amino acids. Here the CDR3 reads CASTISGTYEQYF. The DNA of the CDR3 is TGTGCCAGCACTATTAGCGGGACCTACGAGCAGTACTTC.

In this sample, this clone turned up a few times. This sequence joins TRBV6-2 or TRBV6-3 and TRBJ2-3, with D perhaps assigned TRBD1 or TRBD2 (5 bases each). CDR3 length: 17 residues. The V end was cut by 4 bases, the J end by 0 bases, with 17 bases between. Germline V gives CDR1 MNHEY, CDR2 SVGEGT. CDR3 DNA sequence: TGTGCCAGCAGTTCTGTGGTCGGGACCCGTAGCACAGATACGCAGTATTTT. Translated, it gives CASSSVVGTRSTDTQYF.

This clone was counted once. The chain combines TRBV15 with TRBJ1-4; tentative D call: TRBD1 (6 bases). The CDR3 loop spans 15 amino acids. V lost 5 bases and J lost 6, with 16 bases in between. Germline CDR1 LNHNV, CDR2 YYDKDF (reference sequence). CDR3 amino acids: CATSHEARGYEKLFF. The CDR3 coding sequence is TGTGCCACCAGCCACGAGGCCAGGGGTTATGAAAAACTGTTTTTT. Together with reference TRBV15 and TRBJ1-4, the CDR3 gives the full variable domain: DAMVIQNPRYQVTQFGKPVTLSCSQTLNHNVMYWYQQKSSQAPKLLFHYYDKDFNNEADTPDNFQSRRPNTSFCFLDIRSPGLGDTAMYLCATSHEARGYEKLFFGSGTQLSVL.

The chain employs TRBV18 and TRBJ1-1, with a weak D call TRBD1 (6 bases). The V gene's germline CDR1 is KGHSH and CDR2 LQKENI. V gave up 8 bases and J gave up 8 bases, with 9 bases separating them. This CDR3 region has 10 residues. This chain's CDR3 is CASVQGEAFF. The CDR3 nucleotides are TGTGCCAGCGTTCAGGGGGAAGCTTTCTTT.

The chain couples TRBV24-1 to TRBJ2-1, with TRBD1 as a possible D gene (5 bases). The germline V gene encodes CDR1 KGHDR and CDR2 SFDVKD. The ends were cut back, 6 bases at V and 3 bases at J, with 17 bases in the middle. The CDR3 consists of 16 residues. The CDR3 sequence: CATSSVGQGIYNEQFF. CDR3 coding DNA: TGTGCCACCAGTTCCGTCGGGCAGGGAATCTACAATGAGCAGTTCTTC.

J is TRBJ2-5 and V is TRBV4-2; unclear D gene. Germline lookup yields CDR1 LGHNA and CDR2 YNFKEQ. V lost 0 bases and J lost 4, with 6 bases in between. This CDR3 comprises 13 residues. The CDR3 DNA reads as TGTGCCAGCAGCCAAGATTCCGGAGAGACCCAGTACTTC. It is translated as CASSQDSGETQYF.

The chain couples TRBV5-1 to TRBJ2-1; 8 bases match TRBD2. This CDR3 spans 16 amino acids. V lost 0 bases and J lost 0; bases outside the gene matches: 2. Germline CDR1 SGHRS, CDR2 YFSETQ. This CDR3 is CASSLGAGGSYNEQFF. CDR3 coding DNA: TGCGCCAGCAGCTTGGGCGCGGGGGGCTCCTACAATGAGCAGTTCTTC.

CDR3 nucleotide sequence: TGTGCCTGGAGTGTTAGCGCCGGCTACGAGCAGTACTTC. It translates to CAWSVSAGYEQYF. This chain joins TRBV30 and TRBJ2-7; perhaps TRBD2 as D (5 bases). The germline gives CDR1 GTSNPN, CDR2 SVGIG (reference sequence). V was trimmed by 0 bases and J by 3 bases, leaving 9 bases between them. This CDR3 has 13 amino acids. The whole variable domain, remainder taken from reference TRBV30 and TRBJ2-7, is SQTIHQWPATLVQPVGSPLSLECTVEGTSNPNLYWYRQAAGRGLQLLFYSVGIGQISSEVPQNLSASRPQDRQFILSSKKLLLSDSGFYLCAWSVSAGYEQYFGPGTRLTVT.

V and J are TRBV27 and TRBJ1-1; no firm D call. This CDR3 has 14 amino acids. CDR1 and CDR2 from the germline V gene are MNHEY and SMNVEV (reference sequence). V shed 3 bases and J shed 3 bases, with 11 bases lying between them. CDR3: CASSLTGAHTEAFF. Here the CDR3 DNA reads TGTGCCAGCAGTTTGACGGGCGCGCACACTGAAGCTTTCTTT.

V gene TRBV24-1 combines with J gene TRBJ2-1; 10 nucleotides match TRBD2. From germline, CDR1 is KGHDR and CDR2 SFDVKD. V was clipped by 3 bases and J by 12 bases; unmatched bases: 7. The CDR3 contains 14 residues. CDR3 DNA sequence: TGTGCCACCAGTGATCCTAGCGGGAGAAGGGGGCAGTTCTTC. This encodes CATSDPSGRRGQFF.